Listed below are T cell receptor beta chains from one sample, sequenced in a study of T-cell reconstitution after alpha-beta-depleted transplantation in children. From the PCR reads, TCRdb called clonotypes with MiXCR, one entry per CDR3 protein. The sample has about 830,000 distinct CDR3 sequences; roughly 15% are singletons. The sample consisted of PBMCs, mostly from graft donor cells, taken 360 days after TCRalphabeta/CD19-depleted stem cell transplant. The receptors derive from a male patient aged 10 to 17 who had a stem cell transplant for acute lymphoblastic leukemia, so the T cells may come from the graft donor. Both conserved end residues are part of each CDR3. The D gene is left open where the match is weak. Size is omitted from some rows. Given values are once, few, many or a class for expanded clones.

D	size	length	V	J	DNA	CDR3
TRBD2	NA	17	TRBV5-1	TRBJ2-7	TGCGCCAGCAGCTTTGGACTAGCGCGAGGGTTGTCCTACGAGCAGTACTTC	CASSFGLARGLSYEQYF
NA	NA	18	TRBV5-1	TRBJ1-2	TGCGCCAGCAGCTTTGTTACAGCCGGGCCCCCTGAAGGCTATGGCTACACCTTC	CASSFVTAGPPEGYGYTF
NA	few	14	TRBV28	TRBJ2-1	TGTGCCAGCAGTTTGAAGACAGTTCAGAATGAGCAGTTCTTC	CASSLKTVQNEQFF
TRBD1	NA	15	TRBV5-6	TRBJ1-5	TGTGCCAGCAGTTCGAAGGACAGGGTAATACAGCCCCAGCATTTT	CASSSKDRVIQPQHF
TRBD1	few	14	TRBV20-1	TRBJ2-3	TGCAGTGCTCATCGTGCAGGGGGAGAAGATACGCAGTATTTT	CSAHRAGGEDTQYF
NA	few	14	TRBV6-4	TRBJ1-1	TGTGCCAGCAGTGACGGGGGTGAGGGGACTGAAGCTTTCTTT	CASSDGGEGTEAFF
NA	NA	21	TRBV11-2	TRBJ1-5	TGTGCCAGCAGCTCGTACTTAATTCGACGCAGGGCTCGGGGTCTCAATCAGCCCCAGCATTTT	CASSSYLIRRRARGLNQPQHF
TRBD2	NA	14	TRBV20-1	TRBJ2-1	TGCAGTGCTCGATCAGCGGGGGCATTGGTTGAGCAGTTCTTC	CSARSAGALVEQFF
TRBD2	NA	17	TRBV24-1	TRBJ2-1	TGTGCCACCAGTGATAGGACCCTAGCGGGGACCTACAATGAGCAGTTCTTC	CATSDRTLAGTYNEQFF
NA	few	15	TRBV27	TRBJ2-7	TGTGCCAGCAGTTTGGGCCTCGATAATTCCTACGAGCAGTACTTC	CASSLGLDNSYEQYF
NA	NA	17	TRBV5-1	TRBJ2-1	TGCGCCAGCACCGAGACGGCTACCCGATCTTACTACAATGAGCAGTTCTTC	CASTETATRSYYNEQFF
NA	many	12	TRBV11-2	TRBJ2-7	TGTGCCAGCAGCTTCGGAATTTACGAGCAGTACTTC	CASSFGIYEQYF
NA	few	13	TRBV29-1	TRBJ2-5	TGCAGCGTTCGCCGGGACACCCAAGAGACCCAGTACTTC	CSVRRDTQETQYF
TRBD2	NA	15	TRBV3-1	TRBJ2-1	TGTGCCAGCAGCCGGAGCGGGACCATCTACAATGAGCAGTTCTTC	CASSRSGTIYNEQFF
TRBD2	few	17	TRBV3-1	TRBJ2-4	TGTGCCAGCAGTCGCGGACTAGCGGGAGGATCCAAAAACATTCAGTACTTC	CASSRGLAGGSKNIQYF
TRBD2	few	14	TRBV7-8	TRBJ2-7	TGTGCCAGCAGCCTACTAGCGGGAGTCCCCGAGCAGTACTTC	CASSLLAGVPEQYF
NA	NA	15	TRBV4-1	TRBJ2-7	TGCGCCAGCAGCCAAGTAGGGAGAGGGAAGTACGAGCAGTACTTC	CASSQVGRGKYEQYF
NA	NA	15	TRBV5-1	TRBJ1-6	TGCGCCAGCAGCTTGGGGGACGGTCCGAGTTCACCCCTCCACTTT	CASSLGDGPSSPLHF
TRBD1	few	16	TRBV5-1	TRBJ1-1	TGCGCCAGCACCTCGGACAGGGGGAGGCTGAACACTGAAGCTTTCTTT	CASTSDRGRLNTEAFF
NA	many	13	TRBV4-1	TRBJ2-1	TGCGCCAGCAGCCGGGGGCCAGTACATGAGCAGTTCTTC	CASSRGPVHEQFF
TRBD2	NA	15	TRBV7-3	TRBJ2-1	TGTGCCAGCAGTCTACAAGGACTAGTTCTCAATGAGCAGTTCTTC	CASSLQGLVLNEQFF
NA	many	17	TRBV27	TRBJ2-1	TGTGCCAGCAGTTCGTACCTTTCTCGGGACCCCAGCAATGAGCAGTTCTTC	CASSSYLSRDPSNEQFF
NA	NA	16	TRBV14	TRBJ2-1	TGTGCCAGCAGCCAAGTTCGCCTCGCCCCCTACAATGAGCAGTTCTTC	CASSQVRLAPYNEQFF
NA	NA	15	TRBV7-9	TRBJ2-1	TGTGCCAGCAGCCCCCACATGGACAGTTACAATGAGCAGTTCTTC	CASSPHMDSYNEQFF
NA	NA	13	TRBV6-2/TRBV6-3	TRBJ1-2	TGTGCCAGCAGAAGGACGGCGGGATATGGCTACACCTTC	CASRRTAGYGYTF
TRBD2	NA	14	TRBV6-1	TRBJ2-3	TGTGCCAGCAGAAGCGGGGCCTACTCGGATACGCAGTATTTT	CASRSGAYSDTQYF
NA	NA	17	TRBV20-1	TRBJ1-6	TGCAGTGCTAGAGCCCCAGGGAATATGGCCTATAATTCACCCCTCCACTTT	CSARAPGNMAYNSPLHF
NA	NA	14	TRBV5-6	TRBJ2-2	TGTGCCAGCAGCTTCACGAGGAATACCGGGGAGCTGTTTTTT	CASSFTRNTGELFF
NA	NA	16	TRBV5-1	TRBJ2-5	TGCGCCAGCAGCTTGGCCCAATTAAGAGGGCAAGAGACCCAGTACTTC	CASSLAQLRGQETQYF
TRBD1	NA	15	TRBV12-3/TRBV12-4	TRBJ1-2	TGTGCCAGCAGGGGGACAGGGGGCACTAACTATGGCTACACCTTC	CASRGTGGTNYGYTF
NA	few	13	TRBV14	TRBJ2-2	TGTGCCAGCCGACAAGACTTGACCGGGGAGCTGTTTTTT	CASRQDLTGELFF
TRBD1	NA	15	TRBV12-3/TRBV12-4	TRBJ1-1	TGTGCCAGCAGCGATGGACAGGGGGCTGACACTGAAGCTTTCTTT	CASSDGQGADTEAFF
TRBD2	few	14	TRBV27	TRBJ2-1	TGTGCCAGCAGTTCACTAGCGGGAGTGGTTGAGCAGTTCTTC	CASSSLAGVVEQFF
NA	few	17	TRBV24-1	TRBJ2-1	TGTGCCACCAGTGATTTGAGTATCCGGGGCAGGGGTAATGAGCAGTTCTTC	CATSDLSIRGRGNEQFF
TRBD1	many	16	TRBV5-1	TRBJ2-7	TGCGCCAGCAGCGGGGCCCACCGGACAGGGGTAGACGAGCAGTACTTC	CASSGAHRTGVDEQYF